The 14 T cell receptor beta chains below were found in one sample sequenced in a study of T-cell reconstitution after alpha-beta-depleted transplantation in children. A library of TCRbeta sequences, prepared with unique molecular identifiers, was generated. TCRdb independently ran MiXCR on the PCR reads; one entry per CDR3 protein. The sample yields around 490,000 distinct CDR3 sequences, roughly an eighth seen once. The input for sequencing was PBMCs, mostly from graft donor cells, taken 180 days after TCRalphabeta/CD19-depleted stem cell transplant. Every receptor here comes from a female patient aged 2 to 10 who had a stem cell transplant for aplastic anemia, so the T cells may come from the graft donor.

Many counts were recorded for this clonotype. V is TRBV7-9 and J is TRBJ2-3; 7 nucleotides match TRBD2. CDR1 and CDR2 (germline): SEHNR, FQNEAQ (reference sequence). V was clipped by 4 bases and J by 2 bases; unmatched bases: 9. The CDR3 length is 16 residues. Written as DNA, the CDR3 is TGTGCCAGCAGCTCTAGGCCTAGCGGATACACAGATACGCAGTATTTT. It translates to CASSSRPSGYTDTQYF.

J is TRBJ2-1 and V is TRBV6-1; D gene ambiguous. The length of the CDR3 is 16 residues. Germline CDR1 is MNHNS and CDR2 is SASEGT. V was shortened by 5 bases and J by 2 bases, with 16 bases between the two germline ends. This CDR3 reads CASSKQTLRPYNEQFF. The CDR3 bases are TGTGCCAGCAGTAAACAGACCCTGAGACCCTACAATGAGCAGTTCTTC.

This clonotype was seen ten or more times. The chain joins TRBV20-1 to TRBJ2-1; D unclear. Germline loops: CDR1 DFQATT, CDR2 SNEGSKA (reference sequence). Trimming pared 5 bases from V and 4 bases from J, leaving 12 bases between. This CDR3 spans 13 amino acids. CDR3 region: CSARVKTYNEQFF. CDR3 nucleotides: TGCAGTGCTCGGGTAAAGACATACAATGAGCAGTTCTTC.

The chain recombines TRBV15 with TRBJ1-1; D gene ambiguous. The CDR3 loop spans 14 amino acids. Germline V gene sequence: CDR1 LNHNV, CDR2 YYDKDF (reference sequence). The V and J ends lost 1 base and 7 bases respectively, with 13 bases between them. The CDR3 DNA follows: TGTGCCACCAGCAGAGCCACAGTAGATCATGAAGCTTTCTTT. It specifies CATSRATVDHEAFF.

This clonotype has more than one count but fewer than ten. J is TRBJ1-3 and V is TRBV28, with no clear D. Per the germline V gene, CDR1 is MDHEN and CDR2 is SYDVKM. CDR3 length: 12 residues. V was trimmed by 1 base and J by 8 bases, leaving 6 bases between them. CDR3 sequence (DNA): TGTGCCAGCAGTTTATCCGAGCACACCATATATTTT. Residues: CASSLSEHTIYF.

CDR3: CSARAGQAQRWEQFF. In DNA, the CDR3 is TGCAGTGCTAGAGCGGGTCAGGCTCAGAGGTGGGAGCAGTTCTTC. The rearrangement joins TRBV20-1 to TRBJ2-1; D not certain. CDR3 size: 15 residues. Trimming took off 1 base at V and 10 bases at J, with 20 bases between the two ends. The V gene's germline CDR1 is DFQATT and CDR2 SNEGSKA (reference sequence).

This clonotype was seen ten or more times. This chain connects TRBV6-2 or TRBV6-3 to TRBJ1-3; D remains unclear. The germline V gene has CDR1 MNHEY and CDR2 SVGEGT. The CDR3 is made up of 16 amino acids. Trimming left V 0 bases short and J 2 bases short, with 11 bases between. The CDR3 DNA is TGTGCCAGCAGTTACTCCGGGAGAACAACTGGAAACACCATATATTTT. Translated, it gives CASSYSGRTTGNTIYF.

The sample holds a few counts of this clonotype. The chain recombines TRBV20-1 with TRBJ1-2, with TRBD1 matching 8 bases. The V gene's germline CDR1 is DFQATT and CDR2 SNEGSKA (reference sequence). Trimming took 0 bases from V and 7 from J; bases not matched to a gene: 19. The CDR3 runs to 18 residues. The CDR3 loop reads CSARDWAGGKTGRSGYTF. In DNA form, the CDR3 reads TGCAGTGCTAGAGATTGGGCAGGGGGCAAGACGGGCCGATCTGGCTACACCTTC.

This clonotype showed up just a few times. The chain uses TRBV20-1 and TRBJ1-1; D remains unclear. This CDR3 spans 12 amino acids. CDR1 DFQATT and CDR2 SNEGSKA come from the germline V gene (reference sequence). Trimming stripped 3 bases from V and 3 bases from J, with 8 bases between. The CDR3, as DNA: TGCAGTGCTAGTCGCAGCTACACTGAAGCTTTCTTT. Protein: CSASRSYTEAFF.

This clonotype was recorded at least ten times. V is TRBV15 and J is TRBJ2-5; 9 nucleotides agree with TRBD1. The V gene end was trimmed by 6 bases and the J gene end by 5 bases; junction bases not matched to a gene: 4. Per the germline V gene, CDR1 is LNHNV and CDR2 is YYDKDF (reference sequence). This CDR3 comprises 13 residues. This CDR3 reads CATSNDRGETQYF. CDR3 nucleotides: TGTGCCACCAGTAACGACAGGGGGGAGACCCAGTACTTC.

This clonotype was recorded at least ten times. The chain joins TRBV29-1 to TRBJ1-2, with D hard to call. Trimming took 0 bases from V and 3 from J, leaving 11 bases between them. This CDR3 is built from 14 residues. Germline V gene data show CDR1 as SQVTM and CDR2 as ANQGSEA. CDR3 in DNA: TGCAGCGTTGAAGAACCGGAGTTGGACTATGGCTACACCTTC. Protein product: CSVEEPELDYGYTF.

The gene calls are TRBV27 and TRBJ2-5; D may be TRBD1 (8 bases). CDR1 MNHEY and CDR2 SMNVEV come from the germline V gene (reference sequence). The CDR3 consists of 14 residues. The germline V and J ends were trimmed by 7 bases and 5 bases, with 17 bases remaining between them. The CDR3 reads CASTSTGGGETQYF. The CDR3 DNA reads TGTGCCAGCACGTCTACAGGGGGGGGCGAGACCCAGTACTTC.

V usage is TRBV7-8 and J usage is TRBJ2-3; 10 bases agree with TRBD2. CDR3 length: 14 amino acids. V lost 5 bases to trimming and J lost 3 bases; unmatched junction nucleotides: 2. Germline V lookup: CDR1 SGHVS, CDR2 FQNEAQ. CDR3 residues: CASSLSGRTDTQYF. In DNA form, the CDR3 reads TGTGCCAGCAGCCTTAGCGGGAGGACAGATACGCAGTATTTT.

This clonotype turned up a few times. The rearrangement links TRBV5-4 to TRBJ1-1; TRBD1 matches at 11 bases. This CDR3 contains 14 residues. With V trimmed by 10 bases and J by 6 bases, 11 bases remained unmatched. CDR1 SGHNT and CDR2 YYREEE come from the germline V gene (reference sequence). Here the CDR3 DNA reads TGTGCCGGTGGGACAGGGGGTTCTAGGCCTGAAGCTTTCTTT. The encoded protein is CAGGTGGSRPEAFF.